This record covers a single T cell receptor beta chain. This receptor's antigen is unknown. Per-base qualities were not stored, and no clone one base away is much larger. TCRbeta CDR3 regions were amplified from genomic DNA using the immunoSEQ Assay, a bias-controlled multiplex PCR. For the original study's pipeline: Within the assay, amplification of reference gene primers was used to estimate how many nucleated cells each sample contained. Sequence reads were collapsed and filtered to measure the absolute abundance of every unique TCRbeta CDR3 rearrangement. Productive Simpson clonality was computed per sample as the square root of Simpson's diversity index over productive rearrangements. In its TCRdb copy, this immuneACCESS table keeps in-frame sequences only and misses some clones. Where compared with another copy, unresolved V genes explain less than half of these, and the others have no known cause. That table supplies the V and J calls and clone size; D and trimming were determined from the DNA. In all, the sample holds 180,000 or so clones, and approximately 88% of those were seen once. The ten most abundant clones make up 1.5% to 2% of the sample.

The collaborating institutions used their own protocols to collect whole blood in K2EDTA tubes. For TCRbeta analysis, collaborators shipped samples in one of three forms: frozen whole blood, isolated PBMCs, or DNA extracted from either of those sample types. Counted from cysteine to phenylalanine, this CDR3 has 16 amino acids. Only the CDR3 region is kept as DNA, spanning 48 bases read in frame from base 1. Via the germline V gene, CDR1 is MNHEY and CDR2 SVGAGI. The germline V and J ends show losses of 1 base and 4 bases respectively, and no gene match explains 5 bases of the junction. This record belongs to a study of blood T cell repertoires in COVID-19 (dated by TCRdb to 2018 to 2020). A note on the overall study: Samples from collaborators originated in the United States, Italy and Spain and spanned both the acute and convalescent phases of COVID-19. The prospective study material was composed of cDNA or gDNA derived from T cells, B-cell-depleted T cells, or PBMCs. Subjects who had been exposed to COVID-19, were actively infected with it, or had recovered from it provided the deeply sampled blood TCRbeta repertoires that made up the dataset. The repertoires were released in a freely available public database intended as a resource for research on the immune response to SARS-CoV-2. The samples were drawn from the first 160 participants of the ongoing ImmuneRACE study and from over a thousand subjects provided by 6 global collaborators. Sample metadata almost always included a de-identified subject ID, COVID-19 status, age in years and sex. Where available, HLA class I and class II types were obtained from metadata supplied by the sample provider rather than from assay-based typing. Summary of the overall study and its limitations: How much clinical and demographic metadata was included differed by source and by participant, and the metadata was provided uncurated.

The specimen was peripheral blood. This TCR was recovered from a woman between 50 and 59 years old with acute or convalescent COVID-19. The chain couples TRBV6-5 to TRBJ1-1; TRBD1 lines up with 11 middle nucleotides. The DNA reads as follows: TGTGCCAGCAGTTACTTCCGGGACAGGGGGATCACTGAAGCTTTCTTT. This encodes CASSYFRDRGITEAFF.